Reported below is one T cell receptor beta chain. Its antigen is unidentified. The V end was cut by 4 bases, the J end by 1 base, with 19 bases between. The germline CDR1 and CDR2 sequences are SGDLS and YYNGEE. This CDR3 is built from 17 residues. The method was immunoSEQ multiplex PCR; TCRdb's version includes in-frame clones alone and lacks a portion of them. The data contain approximately 50,000 clones, 70% to 80% of them singletons. These data originate in a study of OX40 agonist ivuxolimab in advanced cancers. Study-wide results and limits: Average numbers of expanded clones were greater in CD8+ T cells than in CD4+.

Sample: CD4+ or CD8+ T cells sorted from blood, taken in a trial of the OX40 agonist ivuxolimab. The sequence derives from an adult with an advanced solid tumor such as melanoma, head and neck, liver or kidney cancer. V is TRBV9 and J is TRBJ2-3; D is perhaps TRBD1 (5 bases). The CDR3 is CASSRTPRERGTDTQYF. Written as DNA, the CDR3 is TGTGCCAGCAGCCGCACCCCCAGGGAACGCGGCACAGATACGCAGTATTTT.